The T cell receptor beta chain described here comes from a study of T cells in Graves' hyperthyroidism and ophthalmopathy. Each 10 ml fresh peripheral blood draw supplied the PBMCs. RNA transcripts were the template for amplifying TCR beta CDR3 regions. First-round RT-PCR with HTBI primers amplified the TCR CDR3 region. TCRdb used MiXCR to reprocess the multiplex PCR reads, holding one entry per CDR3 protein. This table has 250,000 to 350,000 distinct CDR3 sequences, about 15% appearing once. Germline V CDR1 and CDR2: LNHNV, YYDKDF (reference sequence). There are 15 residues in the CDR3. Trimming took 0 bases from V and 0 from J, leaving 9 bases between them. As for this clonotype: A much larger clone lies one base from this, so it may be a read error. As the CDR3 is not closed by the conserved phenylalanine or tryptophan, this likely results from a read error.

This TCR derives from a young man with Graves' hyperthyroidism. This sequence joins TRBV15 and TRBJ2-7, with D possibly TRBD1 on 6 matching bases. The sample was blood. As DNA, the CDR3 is TGTGCCACCAGCAGAGATGGGACAAGCTCCTACGAGCAGTACTCC. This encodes CATSRDGTSSYEQYS.